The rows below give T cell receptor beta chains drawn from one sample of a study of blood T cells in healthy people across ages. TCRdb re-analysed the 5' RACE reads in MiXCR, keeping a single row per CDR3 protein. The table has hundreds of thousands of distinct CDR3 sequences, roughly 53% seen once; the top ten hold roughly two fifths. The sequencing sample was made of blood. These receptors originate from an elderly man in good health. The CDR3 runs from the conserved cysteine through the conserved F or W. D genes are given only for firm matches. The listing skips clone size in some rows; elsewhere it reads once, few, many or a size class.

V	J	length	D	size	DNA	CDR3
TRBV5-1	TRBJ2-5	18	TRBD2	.	TGCGCCAGCAGCCAGGGGACTAGCGGAGGGACCCTTGGGGAGACCCAGTACTTC	CASSQGTSGGTLGETQYF
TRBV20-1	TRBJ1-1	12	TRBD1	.	TGCAGTGCCGGACAGGGAAACACTGAAGCTTTCTTT	CSAGQGNTEAFF
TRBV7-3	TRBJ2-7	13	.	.	TGTGCCAGCAGCTTGACTAGGACGACCGAGCAGTACTTC	CASSLTRTTEQYF
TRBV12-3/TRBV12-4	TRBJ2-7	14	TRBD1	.	TGTGCCAGCAGCCCGGGACAGGACTACAATGAGCAGTACTTC	CASSPGQDYNEQYF
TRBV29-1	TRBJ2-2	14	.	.	TGCAGCGGGACTCCGGGACGAGAGCGCGGGGAGCTGTTTTTT	CSGTPGRERGELFF
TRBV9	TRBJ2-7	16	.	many	TGTGCCAGCAGCGTAGGTGGAGGGGCGATAACCTACGAGCAGTACTTC	CASSVGGGAITYEQYF
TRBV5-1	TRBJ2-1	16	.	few	TGCGCCAGCAGCTTGGCCCCCCGGACTATGCGGAATGAGCAGTTCTTC	CASSLAPRTMRNEQFF
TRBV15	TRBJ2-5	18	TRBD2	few	TGTGCCACCAGCAGATCCCGGACTAGCGGGAGTCGAATGGAGACCCAGTACTTC	CATSRSRTSGSRMETQYF
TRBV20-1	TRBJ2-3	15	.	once	TGCAGTGCAAGCACGGACAGACCAACGTCAGATACGCAGTATTTT	CSASTDRPTSDTQYF
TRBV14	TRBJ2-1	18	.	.	TGTGCCAGCAGCCAAAGGGGGTCTGGCGGGGGATCCTACAATGAGCAGTTCTTC	CASSQRGSGGGSYNEQFF
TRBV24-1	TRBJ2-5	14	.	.	TGTGTCACCAGTGATCCGGACAGTAGCTGGACCCAGTACTTC	CVTSDPDSSWTQYF
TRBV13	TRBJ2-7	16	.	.	TGTGCCAGCAGCTCCAGGGGGCTAGCGGTTTCCTACGAGCAGTACTTC	CASSSRGLAVSYEQYF
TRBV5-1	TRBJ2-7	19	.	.	TGCGCCAGCAGCTCCGGGGTAGCGGCGTCAAATGTGAGCTCCTACGAGCAGTACTTC	CASSSGVAASNVSSYEQYF
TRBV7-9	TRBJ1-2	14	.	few	TGTGCCAGCAGCTCCGGGACGGTCAACTATGGCTACACCTTC	CASSSGTVNYGYTF
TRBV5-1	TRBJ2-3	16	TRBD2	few	TGCGCCAGCAGCTCTGGACTAGCGGGAGAAGGGAGATACGCGTATTTT	CASSSGLAGEGRYAYF
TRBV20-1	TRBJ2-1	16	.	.	TGCAGTGCTCCCGTGCGTCAGGGGAGCTCCTACAATGAGCAGTTCTTC	CSAPVRQGSSYNEQFF
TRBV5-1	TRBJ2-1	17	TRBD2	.	TGCGCCAGCAGCTTGTCTAGCGGGAGGGCCGGGTACAATGAGCAGTTCTTC	CASSLSSGRAGYNEQFF
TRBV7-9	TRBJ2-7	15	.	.	TGTGCCAGCAGCCCCCTGACAGTTTACTCCTACGAGCAGTACTTC	CASSPLTVYSYEQYF
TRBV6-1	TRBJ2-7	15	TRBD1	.	TGTGCCAGCACCGGACCGGGCAGGGGGCTTTACGAGCAGTACTTC	CASTGPGRGLYEQYF
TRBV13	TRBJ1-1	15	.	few	TGTGCCAGCAGCTTAGGGGGGACCGGGAACACTGAAGCTTTCTTT	CASSLGGTGNTEAFF